This TCR beta chain emerged from a study of cytomegalovirus exposure and HLA in healthy donors. Study findings and constraints: The study labeled more than 150 TCR beta chains cytomegalovirus-associated. Earlier analysis yielded a pattern in which most TCR beta V segments were productive about 90% or about 30% of the time.

Looked up from germline, CDR1 is SGHTA and CDR2 is FQGTGA. The trim removed 5 bases at V and 0 bases at J, leaving 5 bases unmatched. The length of the CDR3 is 16 residues. With 60 Vbeta and 13 Jbeta primers, the PCR was carried out. Sequencing used immunoSEQ multiplex PCR; TCRdb keeps in-frame clones, though not all of them. The sample lists roughly 200,000 clones; roughly four fifths were seen once. This clone was recorded only once. Antigen specificity is unknown. This sequence originates from a woman in her thirties in good health and CMV-seropositive. The chain carries TRBV7-3 and TRBJ2-3; 10 bases are a match to TRBD2. Sequencing was done on a sample of PBMCs. The DNA for the CDR3 is TGTGCCAGCAGCGCGACTAGCGGGCGTAGCACAGATACGCAGTATTTT. Translation gives CASSATSGRSTDTQYF.